This TCR beta chain originates from a study of blood T cells in healthy people across ages. Primed by a sample-barcoded 5' primer and a J-beta primer mix, a second PCR proceeded for 7 to 11 cycles. Every cDNA molecule carried a tag from a template-switch adaptor bearing 12 random nucleotides. TCRdb reprocessed the 5' RACE reads via MiXCR and lists one record per CDR3 protein. The sample carries some 1.5 million distinct CDR3 sequences, roughly 27% recorded once. The CDR3 consists of 14 residues. Germline values: CDR1 SNHLY, CDR2 FYNNEI. This receptor was taken from a woman in her twenties or thirties in good health. The sequenced sample was blood. This chain links TRBV2 with TRBJ2-7, with 9 nucleotides matching TRBD2. The DNA matches TRBJ2-5 better at its end, which makes the J call doubtful. CDR3 in DNA: TGTGCCAGCAGGGGCGGGGGGGCCGAAGAGACCCAGTACTTC. Translating it yields CASRGGGAEETQYF.